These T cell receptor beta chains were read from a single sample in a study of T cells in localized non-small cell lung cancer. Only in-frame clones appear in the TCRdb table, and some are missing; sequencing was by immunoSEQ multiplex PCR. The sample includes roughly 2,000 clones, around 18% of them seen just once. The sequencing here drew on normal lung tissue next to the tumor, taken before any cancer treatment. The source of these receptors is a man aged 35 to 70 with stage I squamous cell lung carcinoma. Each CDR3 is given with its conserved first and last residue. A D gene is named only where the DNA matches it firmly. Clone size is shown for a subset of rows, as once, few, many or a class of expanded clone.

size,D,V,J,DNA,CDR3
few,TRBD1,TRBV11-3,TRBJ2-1,TGTGCCAGCAGCGTAGACAGGGTTGGGTATAATGAGCAGTTCTTC,CASSVDRVGYNEQFF
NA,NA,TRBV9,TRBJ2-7,TGTGCCAGCAGCGTAGAGCTCGGGCCCTCCTACGAGCAGTACTTC,CASSVELGPSYEQYF
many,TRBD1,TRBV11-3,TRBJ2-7,TGTGCCAGCAGCCAAGCTGGACAGGGGGCGGCTTACGAGCAGTACTTC,CASSQAGQGAAYEQYF
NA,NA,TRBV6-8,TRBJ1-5,TGTGCCAGCAGTGACCCCCAGGGGAAGGACAATCAGCCCCAGCATTTT,CASSDPQGKDNQPQHF
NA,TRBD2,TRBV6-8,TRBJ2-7,TGTGCCAATCCGGGACTAGCGGGAGACGAGCAGTACTTC,CANPGLAGDEQYF
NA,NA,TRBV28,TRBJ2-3,TGTGCCAGCAGTTTATGGGGGGCGGGACCGAGGGAGATCGCGCAGTATTTT,CASSLWGAGPREIAQYF
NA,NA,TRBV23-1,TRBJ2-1,TGCGCCAGCAGTTACAGGGACCTAGTGTACAATGAGCAGTTCTTC,CASSYRDLVYNEQFF
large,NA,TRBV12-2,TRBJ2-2,TGTGCCACCGGCGACAGGGAAAAGAACACCGGGGAGCTGTTTTTT,CATGDREKNTGELFF
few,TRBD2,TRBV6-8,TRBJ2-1,TGTGCCAGCAATGGACTAGCGGGGGCCAGGAATGAGCAGTTCTTC,CASNGLAGARNEQFF
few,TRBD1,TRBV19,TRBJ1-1,TGTGCCAGTAGTCTCGGACAGGGATGGACTGAAGCTTTCTTT,CASSLGQGWTEAFF
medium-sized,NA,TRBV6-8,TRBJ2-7,TGTGCCAGCGGGCAGGGGGGTGGCGAGCAGTACTTC,CASGQGGGEQYF
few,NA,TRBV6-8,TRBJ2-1,TGTGCCAGCAGTTACTTGGACAATGAGCAGTTCTTC,CASSYLDNEQFF
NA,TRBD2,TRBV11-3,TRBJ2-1,TGTGCCAGCAGCTTGGGGGCTAGCGGGAGTCGGTACAATGAGCAGTTCTTC,CASSLGASGSRYNEQFF
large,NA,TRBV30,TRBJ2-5,TGTGCCTGGACAGGGGAGGACCAAGAGACCCAGTACTTC,CAWTGEDQETQYF
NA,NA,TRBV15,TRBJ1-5,TGTGCCACCAGCAGAGATGTTGGGGCAGGAAATCAGCCCCAGCATTTT,CATSRDVGAGNQPQHF
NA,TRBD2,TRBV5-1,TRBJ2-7,TGCGCCAGCAGCTTAGGGGCGGGAGAGGTCTACGAGCAGTACTTC,CASSLGAGEVYEQYF
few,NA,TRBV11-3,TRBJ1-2,TGTGCCAGCAGCAGTTCCGAGCTTACCCGAAAGACCTATGGCTACACCTTC,CASSSSELTRKTYGYTF
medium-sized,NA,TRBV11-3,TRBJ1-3,TGTGCCAGCAGCTTAGATGGGGTGGGAGGAAACACCATATATTTT,CASSLDGVGGNTIYF
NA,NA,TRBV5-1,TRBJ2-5,TGCGCCAGCAGCACCTGGACAGTCCAAGAGACCCAGTACTTC,CASSTWTVQETQYF
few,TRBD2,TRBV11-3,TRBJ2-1,TGTGCCAGCAGCCCCGTCTGGGGTGAGGGAGGGCCAAATGAGCAGTTCTTC,CASSPVWGEGGPNEQFF
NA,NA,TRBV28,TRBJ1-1,TGTGCCAGCAGCCGATCGGGGACTTCCGAAGCTTTCTTT,CASSRSGTSEAFF
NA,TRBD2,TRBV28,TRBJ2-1,TGTGCCAGCAGTTTAAGAGGGGACTATTCCAATGAGCAGTTCTTC,CASSLRGDYSNEQFF
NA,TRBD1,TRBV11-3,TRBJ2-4,TGTGCCAGCAGCCATCGGGACAGGGGAGACATTCAGTACTTC,CASSHRDRGDIQYF
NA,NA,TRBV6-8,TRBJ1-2,TGTGCCAGCAGTTATCTGGACGCTGACTATGGCTACACCTTC,CASSYLDADYGYTF
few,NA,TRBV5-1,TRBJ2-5,TGCGCCAGCAGCTTGGCTATGATGCAAGAGACCCAGTACTTC,CASSLAMMQETQYF
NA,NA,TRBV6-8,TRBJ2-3,TGTGCCAGCAGTGACCCCAAAGGTAAGGCAGATACGCAGTATTTT,CASSDPKGKADTQYF
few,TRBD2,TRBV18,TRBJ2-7,TGTGCCAGCTCACCGGGACTAGTGAGTGACGAGCAGTACTTC,CASSPGLVSDEQYF
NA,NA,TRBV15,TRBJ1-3,TGTGCCACCAGCAGAGATCTCGGGGGAACTGGAAACACCATATATTTT,CATSRDLGGTGNTIYF